Listed below are T cell receptor beta chains from one sample, sequenced in a study of PD-1 blockade in mismatch repair-deficient tumors. Some clones are missing from TCRdb's copy, which holds only in-frame ones; the method was immunoSEQ multiplex PCR. The table records about 130,000 clones, more than 70% of them present only once. The starting material was peripheral blood, obtained 72 weeks after starting pembrolizumab. These receptors originate from an adult with mismatch repair-deficient cancer. Both conserved end residues are part of each CDR3. The D gene is left open where the match is weak. The size entry is marked missing in some rows and otherwise reads once, few, many or a size class.

CDR3nt	CDR3aa	abundance	j_gene	len	d_gene	v_gene
TGCGCCAGCAGTCCACGACGGGGTATACCCTTAAGGGAGCAGTACTTC	CASSPRRGIPLREQYF	-	TRBJ2-7	16	-	TRBV23-1
TGCAGCGTTGACGTAGGGAACACTGAAGCTTTCTTT	CSVDVGNTEAFF	few	TRBJ1-1	12	-	TRBV29-1
TGTGCCAGTAGAGAAAACACTGAAGCTTTCTTT	CASRENTEAFF	-	TRBJ1-1	11	-	TRBV27
TGCGCCAGCAGTACCCAGAGCTCCTACGAGCAGTACTTC	CASSTQSSYEQYF	-	TRBJ2-7	13	-	TRBV4-1
TGTGCCAGCAGCAAAGACGGGTGGTGGTCAAACCCCACAGATACGCAGTATTTT	CASSKDGWWSNPTDTQYF	-	TRBJ2-3	18	-	TRBV21-1
TGTGCCAGCAGTGAATGGTGGGACAGGCCTTTCCAGTTCTTC	CASSEWWDRPFQFF	-	TRBJ2-1	14	TRBD1	TRBV6-1
TGTGCCAGCAGCGTGTGGGACAGGGGGACCGGGGAGCTGTTTTTT	CASSVWDRGTGELFF	-	TRBJ2-2	15	TRBD1	TRBV9
TGTGCCAGCAGCCTATCTCACAATGAGCAGTTCTTC	CASSLSHNEQFF	many	TRBJ2-1	12	-	TRBV14
TGTGCCATCAGTGAGTCGGGTTGGGTAGCGGGCGTCGAGCAGTACTTC	CAISESGWVAGVEQYF	-	TRBJ2-7	16	TRBD2	TRBV10-3
TGTGCCAGCAGCTGGACAGGGGCAGATACGCAGTATTTT	CASSWTGADTQYF	-	TRBJ2-3	13	TRBD1	TRBV28
TGTGCCAGCAGTTACCTGGGACAAGGAACCTACGAGCAGTACTTC	CASSYLGQGTYEQYF	-	TRBJ2-7	15	-	TRBV6-6
TGTGCCAGTACGACGGGGGCAGGGGTGGACTACGAGCAGTACTTC	CASTTGAGVDYEQYF	-	TRBJ2-7	15	-	TRBV19
TGTGCCAGCAGCGTAGGACGGACCTATGGCTACACCTTC	CASSVGRTYGYTF	-	TRBJ1-2	13	-	TRBV9
TGTGCCAGCAGCGTAAGGGGTGGCCCGACCACTGAAGCTTTCTTT	CASSVRGGPTTEAFF	-	TRBJ1-1	15	-	TRBV9
TGTGCCAGTAGTTTATGGACTAGCGGTATCCAAGAGACCCAGTACTTC	CASSLWTSGIQETQYF	-	TRBJ2-5	16	TRBD2	TRBV19
TGTGCCAGCAGTTACCCGCCCGGGACATCCCCCGGGGAGCTGTTTTTT	CASSYPPGTSPGELFF	-	TRBJ2-2	16	-	TRBV6-6
TGCAGCGTGTCAGATAGGGAGACCCAGTACTTC	CSVSDRETQYF	-	TRBJ2-5	11	-	TRBV29-1
TGTGCTAGTGGTTTGGGGACAGCCACGCGGCCCCAGCATTTT	CASGLGTATRPQHF	-	TRBJ1-5	14	-	TRBV12-5
TGTGCCAGCAGCTTAGATTGGGGGCTAAATGAAAAACTGTTTTTT	CASSLDWGLNEKLFF	-	TRBJ1-4	15	-	TRBV11-2
TGTGCCAGCAGCTTGGCGTGCAGGGAGGGGGTTTTCACAGATACGCAGTATTTT	CASSLACREGVFTDTQYF	-	TRBJ2-3	18	-	TRBV5-4
TGCGCCAGCAGCTTGGGGTCTAGCGGGAGGGCGGGGGAGCAGTACTTC	CASSLGSSGRAGEQYF	-	TRBJ2-7	16	TRBD2	TRBV5-1
TGTGCCAGCAGCTTGGCGTGGTCAGAAACGCCGGAGCTGTTTTTT	CASSLAWSETPELFF	-	TRBJ2-2	15	-	TRBV5-5
TGTGCCAGCAGTTTAATTGGGGGCCCAAAGGTTGGCTACACCTTC	CASSLIGGPKVGYTF	-	TRBJ1-2	15	-	TRBV28
TGTGCCAGCAAACGACAGGGGTCGGGCGGAAACACCATATATTTT	CASKRQGSGGNTIYF	-	TRBJ1-3	15	TRBD1	TRBV2